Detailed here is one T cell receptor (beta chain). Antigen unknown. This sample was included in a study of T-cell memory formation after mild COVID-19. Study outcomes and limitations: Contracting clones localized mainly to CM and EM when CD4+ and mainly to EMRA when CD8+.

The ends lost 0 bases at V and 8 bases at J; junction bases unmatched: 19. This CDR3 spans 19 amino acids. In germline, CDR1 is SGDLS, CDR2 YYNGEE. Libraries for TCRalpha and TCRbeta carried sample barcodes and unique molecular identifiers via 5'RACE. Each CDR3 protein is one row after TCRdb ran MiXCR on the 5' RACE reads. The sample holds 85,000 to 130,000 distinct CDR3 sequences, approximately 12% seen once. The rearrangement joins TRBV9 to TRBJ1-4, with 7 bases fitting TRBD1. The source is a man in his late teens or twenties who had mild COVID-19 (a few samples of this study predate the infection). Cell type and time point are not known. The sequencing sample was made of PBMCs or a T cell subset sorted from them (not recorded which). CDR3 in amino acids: CASSVGASLDEGAREKLFF. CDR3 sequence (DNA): TGTGCCAGCAGCGTAGGAGCGTCTTTAGACGAGGGGGCGCGAGAAAAACTGTTTTTT.